The clone carrying this T cell receptor beta chain was detected once. Antigen unknown. The CDR3 is 15 amino acids. Deletions cut 7 bases from V and 6 bases from J, with 16 bases between. The germline CDR1 and CDR2 sequences are MNHEY and SMNVEV (reference sequence). This entry belongs to a study of T cells in localized non-small cell lung cancer. Data came from immunoSEQ multiplex PCR; TCRdb stores just in-frame clones and leaves some out. The table includes about 82,000 clones, roughly 75% detected once. Study observations and caveats: Within adjacent lung there appeared a median approximately 60 of the top 100 tumor clones.

The V and J genes are TRBV27 and TRBJ1-6, with D possibly matching TRBD1 (6 bases). The sequenced sample was PBMCs, obtained before any cancer treatment. This receptor was taken from a man aged 35 to 70 with stage II squamous cell lung carcinoma. Here the CDR3 DNA reads TGTGCCAGCATGGAACTACAGGGATCTAATTCACCCCTCCACTTT. This codes for CASMELQGSNSPLHF.